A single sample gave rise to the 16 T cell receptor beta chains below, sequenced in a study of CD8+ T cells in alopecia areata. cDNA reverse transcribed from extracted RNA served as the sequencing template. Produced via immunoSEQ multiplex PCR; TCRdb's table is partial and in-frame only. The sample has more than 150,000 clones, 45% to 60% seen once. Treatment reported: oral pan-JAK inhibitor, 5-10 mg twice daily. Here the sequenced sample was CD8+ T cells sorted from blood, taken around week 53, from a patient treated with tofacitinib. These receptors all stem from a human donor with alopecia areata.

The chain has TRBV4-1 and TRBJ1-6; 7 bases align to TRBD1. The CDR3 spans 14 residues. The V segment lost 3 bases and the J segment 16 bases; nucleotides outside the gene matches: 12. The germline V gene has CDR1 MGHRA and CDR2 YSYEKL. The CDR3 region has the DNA TGCGCCAGCAGCCATTCCGGTGAACCGGGACAGCTCCACTTT. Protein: CASSHSGEPGQLHF.

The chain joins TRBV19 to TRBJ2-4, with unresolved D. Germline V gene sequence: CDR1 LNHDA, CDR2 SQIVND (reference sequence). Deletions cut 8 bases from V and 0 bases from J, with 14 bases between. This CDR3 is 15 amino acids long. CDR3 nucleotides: TGTGCCAGTGCCAATGAATACCTAGCCAAAAACATTCAGTACTTC. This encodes CASANEYLAKNIQYF.

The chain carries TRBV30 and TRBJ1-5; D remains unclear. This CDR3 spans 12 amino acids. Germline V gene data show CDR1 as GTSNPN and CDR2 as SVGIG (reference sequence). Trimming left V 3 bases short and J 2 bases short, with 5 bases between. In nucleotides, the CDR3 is TGTGCCTGGAGCAACCGCAATCAGCCCCAGCATTTT. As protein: CAWSNRNQPQHF.

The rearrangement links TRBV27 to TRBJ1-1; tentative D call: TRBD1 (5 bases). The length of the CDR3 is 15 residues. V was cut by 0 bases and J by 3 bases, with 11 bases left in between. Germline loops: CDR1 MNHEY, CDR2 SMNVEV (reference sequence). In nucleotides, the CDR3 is TGTGCCAGCAGTTTATCAGCCGGGGCCCACACTGAAGCTTTCTTT. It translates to CASSLSAGAHTEAFF.

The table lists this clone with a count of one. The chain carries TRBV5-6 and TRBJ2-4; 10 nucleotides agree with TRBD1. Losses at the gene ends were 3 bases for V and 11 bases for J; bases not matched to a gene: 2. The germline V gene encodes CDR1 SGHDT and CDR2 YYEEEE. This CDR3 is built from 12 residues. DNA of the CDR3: TGTGCCAGCAGCTCGGACAGGGGGGTTCAGTACTTC. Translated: CASSSDRGVQYF. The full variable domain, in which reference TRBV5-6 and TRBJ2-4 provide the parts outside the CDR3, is DAGVTQSPTHLIKTRGQQVTLRCSPKSGHDTVSWYQQALGQGPQFIFQYYEEEERQRGNFPDRFSGHQFPNYSSELNVNALLLGDSALYLCASSSDRGVQYFGAGTRLSVL.

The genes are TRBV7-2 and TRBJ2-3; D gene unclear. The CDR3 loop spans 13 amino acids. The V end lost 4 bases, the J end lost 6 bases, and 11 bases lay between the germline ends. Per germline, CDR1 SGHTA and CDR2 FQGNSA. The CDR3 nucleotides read TGTGCCAGCAGCTCCCAATCGGATGATACGCAGTATTTT. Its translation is CASSSQSDDTQYF.

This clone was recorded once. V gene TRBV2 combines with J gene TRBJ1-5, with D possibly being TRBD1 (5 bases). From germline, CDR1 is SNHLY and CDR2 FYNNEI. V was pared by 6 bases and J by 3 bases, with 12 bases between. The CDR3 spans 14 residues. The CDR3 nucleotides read TGTGCCAGCAGCCCGGGACTGTTCAATCAGCCCCAGCATTTT. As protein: CASSPGLFNQPQHF.

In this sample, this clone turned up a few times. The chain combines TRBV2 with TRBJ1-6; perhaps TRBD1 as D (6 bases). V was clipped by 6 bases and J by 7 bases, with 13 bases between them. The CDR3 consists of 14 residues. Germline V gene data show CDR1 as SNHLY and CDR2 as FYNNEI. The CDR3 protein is CASSVAGENSPLHF. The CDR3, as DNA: TGTGCCAGCAGCGTGGCAGGGGAGAATTCACCCCTCCACTTT.

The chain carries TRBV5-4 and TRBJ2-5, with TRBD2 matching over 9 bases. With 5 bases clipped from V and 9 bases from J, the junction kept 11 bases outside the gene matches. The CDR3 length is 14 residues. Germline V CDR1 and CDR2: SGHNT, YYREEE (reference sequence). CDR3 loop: CASSSAKSSGAQYF. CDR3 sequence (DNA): TGTGCCAGCAGTTCCGCAAAGTCTAGCGGGGCCCAGTACTTC.

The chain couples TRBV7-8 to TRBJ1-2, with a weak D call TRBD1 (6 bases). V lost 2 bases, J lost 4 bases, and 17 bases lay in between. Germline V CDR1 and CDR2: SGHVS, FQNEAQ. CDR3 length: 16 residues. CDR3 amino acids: CASSLTTREGGYGYTF. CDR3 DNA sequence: TGTGCCAGCAGCTTAACGACCCGTGAGGGGGGCTATGGCTACACCTTC. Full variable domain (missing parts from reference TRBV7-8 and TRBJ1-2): GAGVSQSPRYKVAKRGQDVALRCDPISGHVSLFWYQQALGQGPEFLTYFQNEAQLDKSGLPSDRFFAERPEGSVSTLKIQRTQQEDSAVYLCASSLTTREGGYGYTFGSGTRLTVV.

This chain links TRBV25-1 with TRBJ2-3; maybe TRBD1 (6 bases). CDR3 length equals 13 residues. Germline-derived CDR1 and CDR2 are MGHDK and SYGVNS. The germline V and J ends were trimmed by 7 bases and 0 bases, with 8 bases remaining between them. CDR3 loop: CASNQGSTDTQYF. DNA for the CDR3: TGTGCCAGCAACCAGGGGAGCACAGATACGCAGTATTTT. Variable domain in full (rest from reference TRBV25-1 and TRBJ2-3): EADIYQTPRYLVIGTGKKITLECSQTMGHDKMYWYQQDPGMELHLIHYSYGVNSTEKGDLSSESTVSRIRTEHFPLTLESARPSHTSQYLCASNQGSTDTQYFGPGTRLTVL.

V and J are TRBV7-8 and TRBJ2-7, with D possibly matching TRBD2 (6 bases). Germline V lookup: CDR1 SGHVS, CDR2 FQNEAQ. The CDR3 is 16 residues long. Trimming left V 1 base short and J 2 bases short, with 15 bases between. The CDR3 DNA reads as TGTGCCAGCAGCTTAGGCGGCACCCGGGAGCCCTACGAGCAGTACTTC. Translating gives CASSLGGTREPYEQYF. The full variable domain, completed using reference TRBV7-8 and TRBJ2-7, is GAGVSQSPRYKVAKRGQDVALRCDPISGHVSLFWYQQALGQGPEFLTYFQNEAQLDKSGLPSDRFFAERPEGSVSTLKIQRTQQEDSAVYLCASSLGGTREPYEQYFGPGTRLTVT.

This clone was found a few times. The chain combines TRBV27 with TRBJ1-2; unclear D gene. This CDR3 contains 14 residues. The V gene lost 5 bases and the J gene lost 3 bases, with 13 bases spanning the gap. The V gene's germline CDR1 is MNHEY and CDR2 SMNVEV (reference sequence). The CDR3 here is CASSPREADYGYTF. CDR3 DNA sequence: TGTGCCAGCAGTCCTCGGGAGGCAGACTATGGCTACACCTTC.

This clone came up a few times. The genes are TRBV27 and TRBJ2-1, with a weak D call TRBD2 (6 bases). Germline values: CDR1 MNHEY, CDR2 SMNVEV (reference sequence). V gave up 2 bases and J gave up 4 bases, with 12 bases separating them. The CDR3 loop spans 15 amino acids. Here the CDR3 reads CASSLTSPTYNEQFF. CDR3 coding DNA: TGTGCCAGCAGTTTAACTAGCCCTACTTACAATGAGCAGTTCTTC.

The CDR3 coding sequence is TGTGCCGTCTCCCCCACACAGGTCCTCTATGGCTACACCTTC. This gives the protein CAVSPTQVLYGYTF. The chain has TRBV6-5 and TRBJ1-2; TRBD1 might be the D (5 bases). The CDR3 is 14 residues long. V was trimmed by 11 bases and J by 4 bases, leaving 20 bases between them. The V gene's germline CDR1 is MNHEY and CDR2 SVGAGI.

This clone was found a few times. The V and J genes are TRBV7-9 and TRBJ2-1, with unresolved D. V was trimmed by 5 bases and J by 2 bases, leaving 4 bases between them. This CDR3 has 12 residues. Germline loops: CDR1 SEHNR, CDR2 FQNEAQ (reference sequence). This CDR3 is CASSATYNEQFF. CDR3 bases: TGTGCCAGCAGCGCTACCTACAATGAGCAGTTCTTC. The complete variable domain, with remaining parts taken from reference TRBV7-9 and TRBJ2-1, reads DTGVSQNPRHKITKRGQNVTFRCDPISEHNRLYWYRQTLGQGPEFLTYFQNEAQLEKSRLLSDRFSAERPKGSFSTLEIQRTEQGDSAMYLCASSATYNEQFFGPGTRLTVL.